This TCR beta chain was sequenced during a study of cytomegalovirus exposure and HLA in healthy donors (dated 2017 in TCRdb). Background on the whole study: In an earlier analysis of approximately 640 of the donors, 276 Gb of sequence data and 95 million to 130 million unique TCR beta sequences from about 179 million T cells were reported. An early release covering roughly 640 HLA-typed donors comprised 250 to 350 gigabases of sequencing data and around 80 million unique TCR sequences. The genetic ancestry cluster associated with self-reported Caucasian donors included 65% to 90% of the 398 genotyped donors. The study aimed to test whether signatures of past pathogen exposure could be identified by cataloging public T cell receptors. The study profiled the T cell repertoires of fewer than 850 subjects by immunosequencing and related them to cytomegalovirus serostatus. Along with the roughly 670-subject first cohort, a separate validation cohort of around 110 different subjects was used. High-throughput TCR immunosequencing, statistical association of individual TCRs with disease status, and machine learning were combined to predict cytomegalovirus infection status. To study patterns of TCR occurrence, a later analysis re-analyzed previously published TCR beta repertoires from 650 to 750 donors and added high-resolution HLA genotyping. In the later analysis, no new phenotypic data were used to find candidate immune exposures; instead, reliance was placed on TCR beta sequences and their occurrence across donors. In an earlier analysis of 587 of the donors, high-throughput TCR beta sequencing was used to judge whether each TCR beta V gene segment behaved as functional or pseudogenic. Alongside the repertoire data, information on donor age, sex, ethnicity and CMV serostatus was compiled. In a later genetic analysis, genome-wide SNP genotypes for about 65% of the roughly 700 donors were used, and that subset was treated as a discovery cohort. All discovery cohort repertoires had been generated using a single sequencing platform. Class I and class II HLA loci were covered by the typing at four-digit resolution. The number of typed donors differed by locus: 629-630 for A, B, C, DRB1 and DQB1; some 540 for DQA1; some 610 for DPA1; and some 470 for DPB1. Four or five DR-DQ haplotypes were treated as single units for association and clustering because of strong linkage in the cohort. Among a few hundred genotyped donors of the cohort, an average of around 240,000 unique TCR beta nucleotide sequences were sequenced per donor, roughly 18% of them non-productive.

The junction shows trimming of 0 bases on V and 5 bases on J, and the gene matches do not reach 8 bases of it. The CDR3 covers 17 residues, taking in both the cysteine and the phenylalanine. Only CDR3 DNA remains: 51 bases, in frame from the first base. CDR1 and CDR2, looked up from the germline V gene, are SGHDN and FVKESK. Turning to this clone: Its antigen is still unknown. It has no much larger one-base neighbor in the sample; base qualities were not kept.

Study-wide conclusions, independent of this receptor: A further reported finding was that TCR beta sequences accurately predicted the HLA-A and HLA-B alleles for most subjects in the first cohort. HLA typing was unavailable for some donors at each locus, so association tests used only the typed subset. According to a later analysis, parvovirus B19, influenza, CMV and Epstein-Barr virus appeared linked to several top co-occurrence clusters. Sequencing depth was assumed to be roughly uniform across donors in the presence/absence analyses, though that assumption may not hold. Correlated functional status among segregating V segments might be attributable to linkage disequilibrium, but an unknown experimental factor could not be ruled out. About 17 rarely observed V segments, including chromosome 9 orphons, were excluded from the earlier analysis of approximately 500 of the donors because counts were too low. Across donors, most TCR sequences were observed very rarely, whereas some public TCRs were present in many individuals. The classifier was reported to diagnose cytomegalovirus status with high specificity and sensitivity in both the original cohort and the validation cohort. In a later analysis, TCR association rates were found to vary across HLA loci, with the most associated TCRs seen for DRB1 alleles and the fewest for HLA-C alleles. Strong co-occurrence of HLA alleles, especially DR and DQ, made assigning TCR associations to individual alleles difficult. Some IMGT-functional V segments, including TRBV6-2 and TRBV6-3, could not be told apart with the 87-base-pair reads, so those segments were excluded. V-gene and J-gene trimming of TCR beta chains was associated with a missense DCLRE1C variant in a later genetic analysis, and the association was replicated in an independent cohort. In a later analysis, HLA-associated TCR beta chains showed more clonal expansion and lower generation probabilities than non-associated chains that were equally common. A few of the identified cytomegalovirus-associated TCR beta chains were confirmed in vitro to be specific for cytomegalovirus antigens. The authors suggested that the approach could potentially be extended to other disease states and immunological phenotypes. In a later analysis, most CMV-associated TCR beta chains were found to appear HLA-restricted, with HLA associations seemingly driven largely by CMV exposure. Immune exposure information for the cohort was limited to CMV serostatus. A later genetic analysis reported fewer N-insertions in productive TCRs among donors in an Asian-associated ancestry cluster than the roughly 640-donor mean. A cluster of highly shared sequence variants was judged likely to represent a technical artifact of the sequencing pipeline. The study listed 150 to 200 TCR beta chains as associated with cytomegalovirus. An earlier analysis of approximately 540 of the donors showed that most TCR beta V segments appeared in productive rearrangements either about 87% or about 30% of the time, which broadly matched IMGT annotations. In this cohort, only TCR beta chains were sequenced, and detectable features were limited by the absence of alpha or paired-chain data. A later analysis associated 15,000 to 20,000 TCR beta sequences with specific HLA alleles at a false discovery rate of 0.05.

Library creation used the immunoSEQ multiplex PCR assay. For the multiplex PCR, a mixture combining 60 forward primers for TCR Vbeta segments and 13 reverse primers for TCR Jbeta segments was used. Amplification of the CDR3 region of rearranged TCR beta genes was performed with a multiplex PCR assay on genomic DNA. Amplified TCR beta libraries were sequenced as 87-base-pair reads on the Illumina HiSeq System. On the authors' methods: Across the roughly 600 repertoires, a later analysis counted some 80 million unique TCR beta chains, approximately 10 million of which were shared by at least two donors. A nearest-neighbor algorithm error-corrected the raw reads and collapsed the reads into unique sequences, merging closely related sequences to remove PCR and sequencing errors. V, D and J gene segments were assigned by aligning CDR3 sequences to IMGT reference sequences. For a sequence to be retained, a match of at least six nucleotides to both a V gene segment and a J gene segment was required. A rearrangement was called productive if the CDR3 had no stop codons and remained in frame with V and J, and every other rearrangement was called non-productive. CDR3 was defined according to IMGT convention as the region running from the second conserved V-encoded cysteine to the conserved J-encoded phenylalanine. In an earlier analysis of roughly 610 of the donors, sequences lacking an unambiguous match to a single V gene segment were excluded. An earlier analysis of several hundred of the donors called V segments functional above 56.7% productive rearrangements and segregating when the between-donor standard deviation exceeded 5%. A statistical classification framework was developed to diagnose cytomegalovirus status using the catalog of TCR beta chain sequences. A later analysis assigned V and J genes by comparing TCR nucleotide sequences with IMGT/GENE-DB human TR gene sequences. A later analysis assigned CDR3 sequences and most-parsimonious VDJ recombination scenarios with the TCRdist pipeline. In a later analysis, every TCR beta chain was defined by the combination of its CDR3 amino acid sequence and its V-gene family, and reads without a unique V-gene family were dropped. A later analysis removed 600 or so highly shared, low-generation-probability nucleotide sequences to deal with suspected cross-contamination and a sequencing artifact. In a later analysis, a clonal expansion index was calculated for each public chain from normalized within-repertoire ranks of inferred template counts. In a later analysis, generation probabilities were computed using a VDJ recombination model fitted to out-of-frame rearrangements, and the results were checked against IGoR. In a later analysis, hypergeometric tests were used to score TCR-TCR, TCR-HLA and TCR-CMV co-occurrence, with a repertoire-size bias correction applied to TCR pairs. In a later analysis, false discovery rates were estimated by permuting HLA or CMV assignments 20 times. In a later analysis, co-occurring TCRs were grouped with DBSCAN, and TCRdist sequence similarity was added when clustering was performed within HLA-allele-positive subsets. Repertoires with fewer than 30,000 or more than 120,000 public chains, plus five repertoires with anomalous nucleotide sharing, were excluded from co-occurrence clustering. The immuneACCESS repertoire file appears here via TCRdb, limited to in-frame rearrangements. These files lack a portion of the clones; in checked studies, under half of the deficit traces to unresolved V genes, and the cause of the others is not known. V, J and clone size derive from that table, while D and trimming were established from the DNA sequence. The sample includes 250,000 or so clones, with under 90% observed a single time. The top ten clones comprise roughly 1.3% of the sample.

The cohort comprised more than 550 healthy bone marrow donors. At the time of sampling, every cohort member was nominally healthy, though immune exposures that went unrecorded were likely present. CMV serostatus was positive for 289 and negative for about 55% of the roughly 670 cohort members, and was not recorded for this donor. A peripheral blood sample was collected from each donor, and TCR beta sequencing was performed on peripheral blood mononuclear cells. The Qiagen DNeasy Blood Extraction Kit was used to extract genomic DNA from the blood cell samples. The source of this sequence is a human donor in good health. Sequenced sample: PBMCs. This receptor chain uses TRBV14 and TRBJ2-2, and 8 junction bases match TRBD2. The sequenced DNA: TGTGCCAGCAGCCAAGATCAGGCGGGAGGAAATACCGGGGAGCTGTTTTTT. This gives the protein CASSQDQAGGNTGELFF.